The 7 T cell receptor beta chains presented below share a single source sample, sequenced in a study of T-cell reconstitution after alpha-beta-depleted transplantation in children. Researchers prepared the TCRbeta library using unique molecular identifiers, the study reports. TCRdb re-called the PCR reads through MiXCR, storing one row per CDR3 protein. The repertoire holds 900,000 or so distinct CDR3 sequences, roughly 16% seen once, with around 5% in the top ten. The specimen was PBMCs, mostly from graft donor cells, collected 360 days after TCRalphabeta/CD19-depleted stem cell transplant. These receptors all come from a male patient under 18 who had a stem cell transplant for acute lymphoblastic leukemia, so the T cells may come from the graft donor.

The chain uses TRBV5-4 and TRBJ2-7; 10 bases fit TRBD2. This CDR3 has 16 amino acids. V lost 4 bases to trimming and J lost 4 bases; unmatched junction nucleotides: 11. Per the germline V gene, CDR1 is SGHNT and CDR2 is YYREEE (reference sequence). This CDR3 reads CASSLLAGEGGYEQYF. The DNA of the CDR3 is TGTGCCAGCAGCCTTCTAGCGGGAGAGGGGGGTTACGAGCAGTACTTC.

The CDR3 bases are TGTGCCAGCAGTGAATATCATAGGACAGGGGGGGTGCAGTACTTC. This sequence encodes CASSEYHRTGGVQYF. The gene calls are TRBV25-1 and TRBJ2-7, with TRBD1 identical over 10 bases. Looked up from germline, CDR1 is MGHDK and CDR2 is SYGVNS. The J segment lost 9 bases and the V segment lost 0 bases, leaving 8 bases of the junction unmatched. The CDR3 runs to 15 residues.

Only a few counts were recorded for this clonotype. The V call is TRBV7-2, the J call TRBJ2-3, with TRBD1 matching over 10 bases. The CDR3 is 16 residues long. The V and J ends lost 1 base and 6 bases, in that order; junction bases with no gene match: 7. Germline assignment: CDR1 SGHTA and CDR2 FQGNSA. The CDR3 spells CASSLGATGGMDTQYF. The CDR3 DNA reads as TGTGCCAGCAGCTTAGGGGCGACAGGGGGCATGGATACGCAGTATTTT.

There are many counts of this clonotype. The J gene is TRBJ1-1, the V gene TRBV12-3 or TRBV12-4; D call uncertain. Trimming left V 5 bases short and J 8 bases short, with 15 bases between. This CDR3 comprises 13 residues. Here the CDR3 reads CASSPREGREAFF. CDR3 in DNA: TGTGCCAGCAGTCCCCGTGAGGGTCGGGAAGCTTTCTTT.

This clonotype was detected a few times. The chain employs TRBV25-1 and TRBJ2-7; the D gene is possibly TRBD2 (7 bases). V was cut by 3 bases and J by 2 bases, with 23 bases left in between. This CDR3 is built from 18 residues. The V gene's germline CDR1 is MGHDK and CDR2 SYGVNS. DNA of the CDR3: TGTGCCAGCAGTGATCGGGGGTATGGGGGGGGGCCCACCTACGAGCAGTACTTC. Its translation: CASSDRGYGGGPTYEQYF.

This clonotype was counted only a few times. The chain couples TRBV5-1 to TRBJ2-5, with a tentative D call TRBD2 (6 bases). Per the germline V gene, CDR1 is SGHRS and CDR2 is YFSETQ. V lost 4 bases, J lost 7 bases, and 14 bases lay in between. CDR3 size: 13 residues. CDR3 in amino acids: CASSGTAEGTQYF. CDR3 sequence (DNA): TGCGCCAGCAGCGGGACTGCTGAGGGGACCCAGTACTTC.

In its sample, this clonotype was seen a few times. This chain links TRBV4-1 with TRBJ2-7, with 9 bases lining up with TRBD2. This CDR3 has 17 residues. V lost 3 bases and J lost 5; bases outside the gene matches: 14. The germline CDR1 and CDR2 sequences are MGHRA and YSYEKL. The CDR3 coding sequence is TGCGCCAGCAGCCACATTGGTAGCGGGAGAGGTCTGAACGAGCAGTACTTC. This codes for CASSHIGSGRGLNEQYF.